Listed here are 6 T cell receptor beta chains from one sample, sequenced in a study of blood T cell repertoires in COVID-19. This table comes from immunoSEQ multiplex PCR, and its TCRdb copy is limited to in-frame clones, with some not included. The table includes 73,000 or so clones, 91% detected once. Material for sequencing was peripheral blood. These receptors all stem from a human donor with active COVID-19. The donor label of this sample is uncertain.

This chain joins TRBV5-1 and TRBJ2-7; TRBD2 matches at 8 bases. Germline CDR1 SGHRS, CDR2 YFSETQ. The CDR3 spans 15 residues. V shed 3 bases, J shed 2 bases, and the junction held 7 bases outside the gene matches. CDR3: CASSSGGRPTYEQYF. The CDR3 bases are TGCGCCAGCAGCTCCGGCGGGAGGCCGACCTACGAGCAGTACTTC.

The rearrangement uses TRBV19 and TRBJ2-3, with TRBD2 identical over 8 bases. J lost 3 bases, V lost 6 bases, and 11 bases had no gene match. This CDR3 contains 16 residues. Per the germline V gene, CDR1 is LNHDA and CDR2 is SQIVND (reference sequence). The CDR3 coding sequence is TGTGCCAGTAGACCCCTAGCGGGCGGGGTGACAGATACGCAGTATTTT. This translates into CASRPLAGGVTDTQYF.

V gene TRBV2 combines with J gene TRBJ2-7; 10 nucleotides align to TRBD1. CDR1 is SNHLY and CDR2 is FYNNEI in the germline V gene. J lost 1 base, V lost 10 bases, and 19 bases had no gene match. This CDR3 contains 18 residues. CDR3 protein: CATKGDRGPRRGSYEQYF. The CDR3 bases are TGTGCCACCAAGGGAGACAGGGGGCCCCGAAGAGGGTCCTACGAGCAGTACTTC.

V is TRBV19 and J is TRBJ2-1; D remains unclear. The V and J ends lost 3 bases and 2 bases respectively, with 5 bases between them. The length of the CDR3 is 13 residues. Germline CDR1 is LNHDA and CDR2 is SQIVND (reference sequence). This chain's CDR3 is CASSISTYNEQFF. In nucleotides, the CDR3 is TGTGCCAGTAGTATTTCTACCTACAATGAGCAGTTCTTC.

The chain uses TRBV7-2 and TRBJ1-1; 8 bases are a match to TRBD1. Germline V CDR1 and CDR2: SGHTA, FQGNSA. The J segment lost 0 bases and the V segment lost 3 bases, leaving 3 bases of the junction unmatched. The CDR3 has 15 amino acids. The CDR3 reads CASSLSDRVNTEAFF. Here the CDR3 DNA reads TGTGCCAGCAGCTTGTCGGACAGGGTGAACACTGAAGCTTTCTTT.

A word on this clone: Other DNA variants within this sample encode the same CDR3. This chain connects TRBV20-1 to TRBJ2-7, with D perhaps matching TRBD2 (5 bases). Trimming removed 3 bases from V and 5 bases from J, with 8 bases in between. The CDR3 has 11 residues. Germline CDR1 reads DFQATT; CDR2 reads SNEGSKA (reference sequence). CDR3 in amino acids: CSASSGHEQYF. For the CDR3, the DNA is TGCAGTGCTAGCAGCGGCCACGAGCAGTACTTC.